The 27 T cell receptor beta chains below all came from one sample that was sequenced in a study of blood T cell repertoires in COVID-19. Using immunoSEQ multiplex PCR, the repertoire was profiled, and TCRdb retains in-frame clones only, with some absent. The sample lists roughly 70,000 clones; more than 70% were seen once. The sequenced sample was peripheral blood. Receptor source: a man between 65 and 85 years old with COVID-19, enrolled during active disease.

This clone occurred once. The genes are TRBV7-2 and TRBJ1-2; 8 positions agree with TRBD1. The ends lost 0 bases at V and 4 bases at J; junction bases unmatched: 10. Germline assignment: CDR1 SGHTA and CDR2 FQGNSA. CDR3 length: 17 residues. The CDR3 loop is CASSLASRQGFGYGYTF. The DNA of the CDR3 is TGTGCCAGCAGCTTAGCGTCCCGACAGGGGTTCGGCTATGGCTACACCTTC.

The V gene is TRBV5-1, the J gene TRBJ2-2; 7 nucleotides agree with TRBD1. With V trimmed by 2 bases and J by 2 bases, 6 bases remained unmatched. The CDR3 length is 16 residues. Per germline, CDR1 SGHRS and CDR2 YFSETQ. As DNA, the CDR3 is TGCGCCAGCAGCTTCAGGGGACAGAGAAACACCGGGGAGCTGTTTTTT. It codes for CASSFRGQRNTGELFF.

The V gene is TRBV5-1, the J gene TRBJ1-1; 11 bases agree with TRBD1. The CDR3 covers 16 residues. Per germline, CDR1 SGHRS and CDR2 YFSETQ. V lost 2 bases, J lost 2 bases, and 5 bases stayed unmatched. As DNA, the CDR3 is TGCGCCAGCAGCTTCTCGGACAGGGGGCTCAACACTGAAGCTTTCTTT. Its translation is CASSFSDRGLNTEAFF.

V gene TRBV12-3 or TRBV12-4 combines with J gene TRBJ2-2; D is undetermined. V was pared by 2 bases and J by 5 bases, with 6 bases between. This CDR3 has 13 amino acids. The CDR3 DNA reads TGTGCCAGCAGTTTACCCGGTACCGGGGAGCTGTTTTTT. Translating gives CASSLPGTGELFF.

This clone counts as medium-sized. The V gene is TRBV30, the J gene TRBJ1-6, with D maybe TRBD1 (6 bases). Germline loops: CDR1 GTSNPN, CDR2 SVGIG (reference sequence). V lost 4 bases and J 5 bases, leaving 12 bases between the germline ends. This CDR3 has 14 residues. In DNA, the CDR3 is TGTGCCTGGAATCGGGGGGCGGATAATTCACCCCTCCACTTT. Protein: CAWNRGADNSPLHF.

As for this clone: Relative to the germline gene, one junction end is altered; a read error may explain this. CDR3 loop: CASNLESPGGKLFF. The DNA of the CDR3 is TGTGCCAGCAACTTAGAGAGTCCGGGAGGGAAACTGTTTTTT. The chain combines TRBV7-9 with TRBJ1-4; no clear D gene. There are 14 residues in the CDR3. From germline, CDR1 is SEHNR and CDR2 FQNEAQ (reference sequence).

This rearrangement joins TRBV11-2 to TRBJ2-4, with TRBD1 identical over 8 bases. Germline assignment: CDR1 SGHAT and CDR2 FQNNGV. The length of the CDR3 is 14 residues. The ends lost 3 bases at V and 9 bases at J; junction bases unmatched: 7. The CDR3 DNA reads TGTGCCAGCAGCTTGGACAGGGATGGTAGCATTCAGTACTTC. Translation gives CASSLDRDGSIQYF.

J is TRBJ2-3 and V is TRBV12-3 or TRBV12-4; D is ambiguous. The V end was cut by 5 bases, the J end by 5 bases, with 8 bases between. The CDR3 is made up of 12 amino acids. The CDR3 nucleotides read TGTGCCAGCAGTCTCCCCAGAGATACGCAGTATTTT. It yields the protein CASSLPRDTQYF.

The chain joins TRBV2 to TRBJ2-4; 7 bases fit TRBD1. The CDR3 length is 14 residues. Germline loops: CDR1 SNHLY, CDR2 FYNNEI. The ends lost 6 bases at V and 6 bases at J; junction bases unmatched: 8. CDR3 nucleotides: TGTGCCAGCAGCCTCGAGGCAGGGGGAAACATTCAGTACTTC. Its protein product is CASSLEAGGNIQYF.

The rearrangement links TRBV30 to TRBJ2-4; the D is unclear. The length of the CDR3 is 11 residues. Deletions cut 3 bases from V and 8 bases from J, with 8 bases between. Germline CDR1 is GTSNPN and CDR2 is SVGIG (reference sequence). CDR3: CAWSPKDIQYF. The DNA of the CDR3 is TGTGCCTGGAGCCCTAAAGACATTCAGTACTTC.

The chain links TRBV2 to TRBJ2-5; 10 bases are shared with TRBD1. The CDR3 consists of 16 residues. Germline V gene sequence: CDR1 SNHLY, CDR2 FYNNEI. V shed 3 bases and J 5 bases; nucleotides not matched to a gene: 9. This chain's CDR3 is CASSEGGQGPEETQYF. CDR3 DNA sequence: TGTGCCAGCAGTGAGGGGGGACAGGGGCCCGAGGAGACCCAGTACTTC.

This clone was seen a single time. V and J are TRBV18 and TRBJ2-1, with 16 bases identical to TRBD2. The V segment lost 3 bases and the J segment 9 bases; nucleotides outside the gene matches: 5. The CDR3 has 16 residues. Germline V CDR1 and CDR2: KGHSH, LQKENI. CDR3 sequence reads: CASSPRGLAGGSEQFF. Here the CDR3 DNA reads TGTGCCAGCTCACCTCGGGGACTAGCGGGAGGGAGTGAGCAGTTCTTC.

V gene TRBV7-2 combines with J gene TRBJ2-5; the match to TRBD2 covers 15 bases. The germline V gene has CDR1 SGHTA and CDR2 FQGNSA. There are 17 residues in the CDR3. Trimming took 5 bases from V and 5 from J; bases not matched to a gene: 9. CDR3 nucleotide sequence: TGTGCCAGCAGCGCACGGACTAGCGGGAGGGCCAGTGAGACCCAGTACTTC. It encodes CASSARTSGRASETQYF. Combining the CDR3 with reference TRBV7-2 and TRBJ2-5 gives the whole variable domain GAGVSQSPSNKVTEKGKDVELRCDPISGHTALYWYRQSLGQGLEFLIYFQGNSAPDKSGLPSDRFSAERTGGSVSTLTIQRTQQEDSAVYLCASSARTSGRASETQYFGPGTRLLVL.

V usage is TRBV16 and J usage is TRBJ2-3, with 12 bases lining up with TRBD2. V shed 6 bases and J 5 bases; nucleotides not matched to a gene: 6. Looked up from germline, CDR1 is KGHSY and CDR2 is FQNENV. This CDR3 has 15 amino acids. The CDR3 DNA follows: TGTGCCAGCAGTCCTCCGGGACTAGCGGGAGATACGCAGTATTTT. Its translation is CASSPPGLAGDTQYF.

The chain links TRBV15 to TRBJ1-1; 9 bases line up with TRBD1. The CDR3 consists of 13 residues. The trim removed 5 bases at V and 11 bases at J, leaving 9 bases unmatched. Per germline, CDR1 LNHNV and CDR2 YYDKDF (reference sequence). The CDR3 spells CATSVRDREAAFF. The CDR3 DNA reads as TGTGCCACCAGCGTTAGGGACAGGGAGGCCGCTTTCTTT. Combining the CDR3 with reference TRBV15 and TRBJ1-1 gives the whole variable domain DAMVIQNPRYQVTQFGKPVTLSCSQTLNHNVMYWYQQKSSQAPKLLFHYYDKDFNNEADTPDNFQSRRPNTSFCFLDIRSPGLGDTAMYLCATSVRDREAAFFGQGTRLTVV.

The count of this clone is one. This chain joins TRBV5-8 and TRBJ2-7; TRBD2 might be the D (6 bases). The CDR3 runs to 16 residues. The V gene lost 0 bases and the J gene lost 2 bases, with 15 bases spanning the gap. From germline, CDR1 is SGHTS and CDR2 YDEGEE. This CDR3 is CASSLALVAGTYEQYF. CDR3 in DNA: TGTGCCAGCAGCTTGGCCTTGGTGGCGGGAACCTACGAGCAGTACTTC.

The rearrangement uses TRBV5-6 and TRBJ1-2; D gene unclear. Trimming took off 0 bases at V and 7 bases at J, with 7 bases between the two ends. Germline CDR1 and CDR2: SGHDT and YYEEEE. This CDR3 comprises 12 residues. The CDR3 DNA follows: TGTGCCAGCAGCTTGGACGAGGTTGGCTACACCTTC. Protein product: CASSLDEVGYTF.

The J gene is TRBJ1-2, the V gene TRBV25-1; D possibly corresponds to TRBD1 (5 bases). CDR1 is MGHDK, CDR2 SYGVNS, per germline. This CDR3 contains 13 residues. The germline V and J ends were trimmed by 2 bases and 4 bases, with 8 bases remaining between them. The CDR3 here is CASSERTLYGYTF. DNA for the CDR3: TGTGCCAGCAGTGAAAGGACACTCTATGGCTACACCTTC.

This clone has only one observation. The chain employs TRBV5-6 and TRBJ2-3; 8 bases are a match to TRBD2. Germline V gene lookup returns CDR1 SGHDT and CDR2 YYEEEE. This CDR3 comprises 16 residues. V lost 5 bases and J lost 1; bases outside the gene matches: 9. The CDR3 bases are TGTGCCAGCAGGGGGCTGGGGCGGGAGGGCACAGATACGCAGTATTTT. The encoded protein is CASRGLGREGTDTQYF.

The V and J genes are TRBV28 and TRBJ1-2; TRBD1 matches 9 bases. The CDR3 is 16 amino acids. The trim removed 6 bases at V and 5 bases at J, leaving 13 bases unmatched. In germline, CDR1 is MDHEN, CDR2 SYDVKM. The CDR3 here is CASSPLPGTGIYGYTF. The DNA for the CDR3 is TGTGCCAGCAGCCCGCTCCCCGGGACAGGGATTTATGGCTACACCTTC.

This clone has a single count. This chain links TRBV6-6 with TRBJ2-7, with D maybe TRBD2 (5 bases). The ends were cut back, 8 bases at V and 5 bases at J, with 16 bases in the middle. This CDR3 has 13 amino acids. Looked up from germline, CDR1 is MNHNY and CDR2 is SVGAGI (reference sequence). Here the CDR3 reads CASGSPGVNEQYF. CDR3 DNA sequence: TGTGCCAGCGGTTCCCCCGGGGTGAACGAGCAGTACTTC.

This rearrangement joins TRBV18 to TRBJ2-1; 9 nucleotides match TRBD2. The CDR3 totals 18 residues. J lost 2 bases, V lost 0 bases, and 8 bases had no gene match. Per germline, CDR1 KGHSH and CDR2 LQKENI. CDR3 sequence: CASSPPIGGRAAYNEQFF. CDR3 in DNA: TGTGCCAGCTCACCACCGATTGGCGGGAGGGCCGCCTACAATGAGCAGTTCTTC.

This rearrangement joins TRBV9 to TRBJ2-2; 7 bases are a match to TRBD1. Germline loops: CDR1 SGDLS, CDR2 YYNGEE. The V segment lost 2 bases and the J segment 8 bases; nucleotides outside the gene matches: 6. CDR3 size: 14 residues. Here the CDR3 DNA reads TGTGCCAGCAGCGTGGGACAGCGCGGAGGGGAGCTGTTTTTT. Encoded protein: CASSVGQRGGELFF.

This chain links TRBV21-1 with TRBJ1-6; the tabulated D call, TRBD1, remains unverified against the DNA. TRBV21-1 is assigned pseudogene status. CDR3 length: 17 amino acids. This CDR3 reads CASSKVGGRDSNSPLHF. CDR3 DNA sequence: TGTGCCAGCAGCAAAGTGGGGGGCCGGGACAGCAATTCACCCCTCCACTTT.

J is TRBJ1-1 and V is TRBV7-9, with 9 bases fitting TRBD1. The CDR3 runs to 15 residues. Germline V lookup: CDR1 SEHNR, CDR2 FQNEAQ (reference sequence). V shed 1 base and J 1 base; nucleotides not matched to a gene: 1. The chain's CDR3 is CASSLGDRANTEAFF. DNA for the CDR3: TGTGCCAGCAGCTTAGGGGACAGGGCGAACACTGAAGCTTTCTTT. Supplemented by reference TRBV7-9 and TRBJ1-1, the full variable domain reads DTGVSQNPRHKITKRGQNVTFRCDPISEHNRLYWYRQTLGQGPEFLTYFQNEAQLEKSRLLSDRFSAERPKGSFSTLEIQRTEQGDSAMYLCASSLGDRANTEAFFGQGTRLTVV.

This clone showed up just a few times. The CDR3 loop reads CASSSHGGSKNIQYF. CDR3 nucleotides: TGTGCCAGCAGTTCACATGGGGGCAGCAAAAACATTCAGTACTTC. The chain employs TRBV7-9 and TRBJ2-4; a possible D gene is TRBD1 (6 bases). There are 15 residues in the CDR3. Germline CDR1 SEHNR, CDR2 FQNEAQ (reference sequence). Trimming cost V 6 bases and J 3 bases, with 15 bases left between them.

The chain recombines TRBV7-2 with TRBJ2-1; 9 nucleotides line up with TRBD2. The V gene end was trimmed by 1 base and the J gene end by 4 bases; junction bases not matched to a gene: 5. The CDR3 is 16 amino acids. Germline V lookup: CDR1 SGHTA, CDR2 FQGNSA. The CDR3 loop reads CASSLGGTSWYNEQFF. Written as DNA, the CDR3 is TGTGCCAGCAGCTTAGGTGGGACTAGCTGGTACAATGAGCAGTTCTTC. Supplemented by reference TRBV7-2 and TRBJ2-1, the full variable domain reads GAGVSQSPSNKVTEKGKDVELRCDPISGHTALYWYRQSLGQGLEFLIYFQGNSAPDKSGLPSDRFSAERTGGSVSTLTIQRTQQEDSAVYLCASSLGGTSWYNEQFFGPGTRLTVL.